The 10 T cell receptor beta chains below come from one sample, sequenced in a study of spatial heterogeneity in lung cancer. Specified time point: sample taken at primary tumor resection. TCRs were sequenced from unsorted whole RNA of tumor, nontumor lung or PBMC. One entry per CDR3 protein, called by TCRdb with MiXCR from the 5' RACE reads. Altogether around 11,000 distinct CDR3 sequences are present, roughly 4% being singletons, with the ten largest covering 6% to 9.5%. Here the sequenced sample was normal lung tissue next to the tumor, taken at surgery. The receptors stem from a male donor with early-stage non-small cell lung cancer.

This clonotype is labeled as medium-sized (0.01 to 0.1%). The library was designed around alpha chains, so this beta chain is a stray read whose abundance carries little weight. The CDR3 DNA follows: TGCAGTGCTAGAGACAGCTACTCTGGGGCCAACGTCCTGACTTTC. Residues: CSARDSYSGANVLTF. This chain links TRBV20-1 with TRBJ2-6, with no clear D. V shed 0 bases and J shed 0 bases, with 6 bases lying between them. This CDR3 comprises 15 residues. Germline assignment: CDR1 DFQATT and CDR2 SNEGSKA (reference sequence).

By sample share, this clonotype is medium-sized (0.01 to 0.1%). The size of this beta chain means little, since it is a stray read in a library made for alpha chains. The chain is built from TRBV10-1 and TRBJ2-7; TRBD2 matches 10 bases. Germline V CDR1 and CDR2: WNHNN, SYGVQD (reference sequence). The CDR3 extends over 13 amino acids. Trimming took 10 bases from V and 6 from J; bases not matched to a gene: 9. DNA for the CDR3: TGCGCCAATTTAGCGGGAGGTGGTTGCGAGCAGTACTTC. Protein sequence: CANLAGGGCEQYF.

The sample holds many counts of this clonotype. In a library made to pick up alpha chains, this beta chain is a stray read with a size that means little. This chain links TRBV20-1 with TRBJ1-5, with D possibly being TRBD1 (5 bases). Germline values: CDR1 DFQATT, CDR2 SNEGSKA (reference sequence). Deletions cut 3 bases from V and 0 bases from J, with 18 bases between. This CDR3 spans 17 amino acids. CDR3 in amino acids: CSASPRGGIYSNQPQHF. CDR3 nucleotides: TGCAGTGCTAGCCCTAGGGGAGGGATCTATAGCAATCAGCCCCAGCATTTT.

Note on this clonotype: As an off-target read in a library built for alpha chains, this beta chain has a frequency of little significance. CDR3 nucleotide sequence: TGTGCCAGCAGCTTAGTCTTTCGTACGCCGGGGCAACAAGAGACCCAGTACTTC. It specifies CASSLVFRTPGQQETQYF. V usage is TRBV7-6 and J usage is TRBJ2-5; tentatively, D is TRBD1 or TRBD2 (5 bases each). Germline V gives CDR1 SGHVS, CDR2 FNYEAQ. Trimming took off 1 base at V and 2 bases at J, with 20 bases between the two ends. This CDR3 region has 18 residues.

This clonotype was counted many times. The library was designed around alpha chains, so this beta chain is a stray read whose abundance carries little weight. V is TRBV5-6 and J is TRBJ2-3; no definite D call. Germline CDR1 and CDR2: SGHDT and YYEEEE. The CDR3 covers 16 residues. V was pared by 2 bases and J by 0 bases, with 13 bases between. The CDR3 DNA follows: TGTGCCAGCAGCTTACGGGCCCGGTCTAGCACAGATACGCAGTATTTT. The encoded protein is CASSLRARSSTDTQYF.

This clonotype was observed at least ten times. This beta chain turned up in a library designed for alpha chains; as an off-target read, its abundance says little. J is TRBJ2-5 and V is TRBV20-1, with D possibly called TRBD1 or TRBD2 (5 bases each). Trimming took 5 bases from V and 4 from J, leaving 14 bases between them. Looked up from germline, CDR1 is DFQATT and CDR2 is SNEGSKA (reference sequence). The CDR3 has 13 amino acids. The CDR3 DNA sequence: TGCAGTGCTTGGGACGGGCGGCGAGAGACCCAGTACTTC. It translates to CSAWDGRRETQYF.

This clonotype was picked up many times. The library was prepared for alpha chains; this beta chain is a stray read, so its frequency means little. The CDR3 loop is CASSMMDLGETQYF. DNA for the CDR3: TGTGCCAGCAGCATGATGGACCTGGGAGAGACCCAGTACTTC. V and J are TRBV7-2 and TRBJ2-5, with D unresolved. V was trimmed by 5 bases and J by 4 bases, leaving 14 bases between them. The CDR3 runs to 14 residues. Germline CDR1 and CDR2: SGHTA and FQGNSA.

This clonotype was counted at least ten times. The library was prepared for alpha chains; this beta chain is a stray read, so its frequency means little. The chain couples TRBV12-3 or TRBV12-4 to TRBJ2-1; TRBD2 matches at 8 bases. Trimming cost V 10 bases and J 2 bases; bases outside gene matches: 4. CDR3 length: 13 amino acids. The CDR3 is CATLGLAYNEQFF. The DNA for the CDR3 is TGTGCCACCTTGGGACTAGCCTACAATGAGCAGTTCTTC.

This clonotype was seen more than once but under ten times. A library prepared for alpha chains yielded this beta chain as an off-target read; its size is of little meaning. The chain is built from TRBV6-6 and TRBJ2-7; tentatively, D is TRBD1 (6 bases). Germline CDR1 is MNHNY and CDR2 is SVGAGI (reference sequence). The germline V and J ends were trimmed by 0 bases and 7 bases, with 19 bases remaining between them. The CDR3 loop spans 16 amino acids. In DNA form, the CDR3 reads TGTGCCAGCAGTTACTCTTGGACAGCCCTGGGTTGGGAGCAGTACTTC. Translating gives CASSYSWTALGWEQYF.

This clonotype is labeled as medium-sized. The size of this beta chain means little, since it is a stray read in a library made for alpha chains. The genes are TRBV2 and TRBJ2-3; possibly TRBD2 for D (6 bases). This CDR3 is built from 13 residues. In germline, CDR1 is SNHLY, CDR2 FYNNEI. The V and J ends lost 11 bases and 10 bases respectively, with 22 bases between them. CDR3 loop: CAGTEAGKGAQYF. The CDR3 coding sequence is TGTGCCGGAACGGAGGCGGGGAAAGGAGCGCAGTATTTT.